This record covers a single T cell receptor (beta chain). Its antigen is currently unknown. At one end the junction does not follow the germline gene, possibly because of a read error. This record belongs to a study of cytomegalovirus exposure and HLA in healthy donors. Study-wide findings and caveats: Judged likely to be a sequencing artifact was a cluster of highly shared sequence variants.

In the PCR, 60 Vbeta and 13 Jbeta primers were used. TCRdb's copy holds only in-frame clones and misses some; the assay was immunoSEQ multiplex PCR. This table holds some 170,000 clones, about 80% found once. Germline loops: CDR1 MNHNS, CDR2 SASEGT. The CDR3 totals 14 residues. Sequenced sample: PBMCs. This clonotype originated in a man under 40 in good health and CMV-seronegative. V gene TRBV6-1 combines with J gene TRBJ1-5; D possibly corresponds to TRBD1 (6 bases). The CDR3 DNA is TGTGCCAGCACTGAACAGGGTAAAGGTCAGCCCCAGCATTTT. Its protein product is CASTEQGKGQPQHF.